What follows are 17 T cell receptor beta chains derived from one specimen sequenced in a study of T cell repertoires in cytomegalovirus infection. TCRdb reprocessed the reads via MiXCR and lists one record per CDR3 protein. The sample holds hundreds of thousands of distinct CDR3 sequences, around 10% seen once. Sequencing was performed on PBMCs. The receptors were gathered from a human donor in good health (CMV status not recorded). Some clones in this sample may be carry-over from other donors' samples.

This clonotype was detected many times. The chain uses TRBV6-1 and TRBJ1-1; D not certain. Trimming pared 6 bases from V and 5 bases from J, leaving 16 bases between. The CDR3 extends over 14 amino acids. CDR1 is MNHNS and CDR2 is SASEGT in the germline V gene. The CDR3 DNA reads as TGTGCCAGCAGCTTCGCCCGAGTGGGAACTGAAGCTTTCTTT. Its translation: CASSFARVGTEAFF.

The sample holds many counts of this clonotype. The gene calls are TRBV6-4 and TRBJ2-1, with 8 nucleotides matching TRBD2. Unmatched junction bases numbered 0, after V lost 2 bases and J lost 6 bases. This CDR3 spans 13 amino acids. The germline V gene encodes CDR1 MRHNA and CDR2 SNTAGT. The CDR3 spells CASSDGTSNEQFF. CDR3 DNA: TGTGCCAGCAGTGACGGGACTAGCAATGAGCAGTTCTTC.

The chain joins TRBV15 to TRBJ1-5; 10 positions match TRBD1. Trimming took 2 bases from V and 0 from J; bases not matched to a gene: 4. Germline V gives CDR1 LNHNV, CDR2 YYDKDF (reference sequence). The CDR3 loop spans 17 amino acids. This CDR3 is CATSRRTGGYSNQPQHF. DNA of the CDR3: TGTGCCACCAGCAGAAGGACAGGGGGGTATAGCAATCAGCCCCAGCATTTT.

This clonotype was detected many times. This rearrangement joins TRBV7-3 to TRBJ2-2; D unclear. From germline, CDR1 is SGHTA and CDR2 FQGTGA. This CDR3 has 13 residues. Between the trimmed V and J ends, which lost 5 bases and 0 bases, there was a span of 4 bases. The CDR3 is CASSNTNTGELFF. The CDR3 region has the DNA TGTGCCAGCAGCAACACGAACACCGGGGAGCTGTTTTTT.

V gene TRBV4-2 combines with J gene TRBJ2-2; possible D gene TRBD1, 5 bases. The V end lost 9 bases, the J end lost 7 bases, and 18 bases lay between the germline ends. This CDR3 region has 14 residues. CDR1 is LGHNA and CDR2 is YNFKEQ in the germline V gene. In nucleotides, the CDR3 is TGTGCCAGTCGAAGAGAAGCAGGGATCGGGGAGCTGTTTTTT. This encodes CASRREAGIGELFF.

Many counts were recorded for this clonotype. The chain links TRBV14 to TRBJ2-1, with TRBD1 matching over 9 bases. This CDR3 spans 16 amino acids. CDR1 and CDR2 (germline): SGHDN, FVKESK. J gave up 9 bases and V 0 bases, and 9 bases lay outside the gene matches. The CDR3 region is CASSQDLLQGAGEQFF. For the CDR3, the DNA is TGTGCCAGCAGCCAAGATCTTTTACAGGGGGCAGGTGAGCAGTTCTTC.

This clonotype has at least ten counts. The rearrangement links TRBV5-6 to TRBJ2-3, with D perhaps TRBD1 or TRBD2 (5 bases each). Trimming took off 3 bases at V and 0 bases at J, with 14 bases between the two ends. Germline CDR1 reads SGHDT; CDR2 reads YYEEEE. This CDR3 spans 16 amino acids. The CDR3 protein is CASSSLSRDSTDTQYF. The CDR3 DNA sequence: TGTGCCAGCAGCTCACTTAGCCGGGACAGCACAGATACGCAGTATTTT.

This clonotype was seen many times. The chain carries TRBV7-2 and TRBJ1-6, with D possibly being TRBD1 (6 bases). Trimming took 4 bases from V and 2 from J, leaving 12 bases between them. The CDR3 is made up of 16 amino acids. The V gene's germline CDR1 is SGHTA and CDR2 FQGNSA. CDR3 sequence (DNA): TGTGCCAGCAGCTATCCGCGACAGGCCTATAATTCACCCCTCCACTTT. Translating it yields CASSYPRQAYNSPLHF.

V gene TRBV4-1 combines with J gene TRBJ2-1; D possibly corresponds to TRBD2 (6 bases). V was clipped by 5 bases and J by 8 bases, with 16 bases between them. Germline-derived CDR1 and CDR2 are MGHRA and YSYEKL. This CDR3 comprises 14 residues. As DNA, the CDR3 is TGCGCCAGCAGCTACCGGGACTCCGGGGATGAGCAGTTCTTC. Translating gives CASSYRDSGDEQFF.

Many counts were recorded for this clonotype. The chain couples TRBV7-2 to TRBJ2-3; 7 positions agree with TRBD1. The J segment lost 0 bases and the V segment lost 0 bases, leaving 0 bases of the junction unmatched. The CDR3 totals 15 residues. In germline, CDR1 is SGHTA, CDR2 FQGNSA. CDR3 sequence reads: CASSLAGQSTDTQYF. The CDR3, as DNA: TGTGCCAGCAGCTTAGCGGGACAGAGCACAGATACGCAGTATTTT. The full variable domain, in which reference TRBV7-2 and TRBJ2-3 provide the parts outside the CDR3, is GAGVSQSPSNKVTEKGKDVELRCDPISGHTALYWYRQSLGQGLEFLIYFQGNSAPDKSGLPSDRFSAERTGGSVSTLTIQRTQQEDSAVYLCASSLAGQSTDTQYFGPGTRLTVL.

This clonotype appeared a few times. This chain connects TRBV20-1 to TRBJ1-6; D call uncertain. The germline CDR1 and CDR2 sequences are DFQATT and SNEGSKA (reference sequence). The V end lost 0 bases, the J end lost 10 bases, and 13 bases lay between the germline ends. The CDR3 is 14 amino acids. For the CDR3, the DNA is TGCAGTGCTAGAGATCTAGGGTCCGGCTCACCCCTCCACTTT. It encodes CSARDLGSGSPLHF.

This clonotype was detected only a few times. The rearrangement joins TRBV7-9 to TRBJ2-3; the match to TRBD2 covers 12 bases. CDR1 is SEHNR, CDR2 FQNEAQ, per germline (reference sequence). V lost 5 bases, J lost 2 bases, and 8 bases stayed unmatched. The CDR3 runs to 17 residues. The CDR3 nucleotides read TGTGCCAGCAGCGGAAGGACTAGCGGGGACCTCACAGATACGCAGTATTTT. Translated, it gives CASSGRTSGDLTDTQYF.

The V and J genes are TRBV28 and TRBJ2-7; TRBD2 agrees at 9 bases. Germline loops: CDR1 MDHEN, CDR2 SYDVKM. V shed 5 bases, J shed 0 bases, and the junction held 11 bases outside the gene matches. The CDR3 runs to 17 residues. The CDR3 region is CASSPPRGRASSYEQYV. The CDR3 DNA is TGTGCCAGCAGTCCCCCTCGCGGGAGGGCAAGCTCCTACGAGCAGTACGTC.

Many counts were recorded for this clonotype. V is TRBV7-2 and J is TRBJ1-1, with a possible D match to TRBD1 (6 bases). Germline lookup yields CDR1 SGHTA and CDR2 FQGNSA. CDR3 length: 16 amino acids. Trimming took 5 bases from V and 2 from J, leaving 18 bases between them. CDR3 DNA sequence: TGTGCCAGCAGCCAACAACGGGGGGGGCCAAACACTGAAGCTTTCTTT. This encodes CASSQQRGGPNTEAFF.

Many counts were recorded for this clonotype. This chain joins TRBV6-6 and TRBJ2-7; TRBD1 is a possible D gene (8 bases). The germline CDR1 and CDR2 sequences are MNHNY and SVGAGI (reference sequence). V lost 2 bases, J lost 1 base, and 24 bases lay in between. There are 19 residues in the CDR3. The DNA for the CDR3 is TGTGCCAGCAGTTACCCTCCCTCCCGGACAGGGCGGGGGTCCTACGAGCAGTACTTC. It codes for CASSYPPSRTGRGSYEQYF.

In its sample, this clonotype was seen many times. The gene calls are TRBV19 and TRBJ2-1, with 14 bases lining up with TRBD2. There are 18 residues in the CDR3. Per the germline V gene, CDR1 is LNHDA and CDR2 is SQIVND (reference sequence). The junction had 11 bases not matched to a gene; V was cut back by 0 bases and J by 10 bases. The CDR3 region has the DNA TGTGCCAGTAGTATAGATGGGACTAGCGGGGGCAGTCAATGGGAGCAGTTCTTC. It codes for CASSIDGTSGGSQWEQFF.

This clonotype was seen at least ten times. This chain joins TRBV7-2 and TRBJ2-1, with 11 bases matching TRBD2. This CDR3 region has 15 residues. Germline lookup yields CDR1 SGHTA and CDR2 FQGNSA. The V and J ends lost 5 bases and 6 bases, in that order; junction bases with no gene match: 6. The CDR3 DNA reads TGTGCCAGCAGCCTAGGGACTAGCGGAATCAATGAGCAGTTCTTC. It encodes CASSLGTSGINEQFF. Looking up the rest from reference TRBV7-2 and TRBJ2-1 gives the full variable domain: GAGVSQSPSNKVTEKGKDVELRCDPISGHTALYWYRQSLGQGLEFLIYFQGNSAPDKSGLPSDRFSAERTGGSVSTLTIQRTQQEDSAVYLCASSLGTSGINEQFFGPGTRLTVL.